This T cell receptor (beta chain) was found in a study of blood T cell repertoires in COVID-19. Study-level information: Some COVID-19 samples were acute and others convalescent; all came from the United States, Italy and Spain. Sources were T cells, B-cell-depleted T cells, or PBMCs; the material itself was cDNA or gDNA.

Using immunoSEQ multiplex PCR, the repertoire was profiled, and TCRdb retains in-frame clones only, with some absent. This table holds more than 85,000 clones, roughly 87% found once. The CDR3 sequence is 16 residues long. The junction had 8 bases not matched to a gene; V was cut back by 4 bases and J by 2 bases. CDR1 MNHEY and CDR2 SVGAGI come from the germline V gene. The receptor was isolated from a woman aged 55-70 years with acute or convalescent COVID-19. The sequencing input was peripheral blood. The rearrangement links TRBV6-5 to TRBJ1-5, with 7 bases that match TRBD1. The CDR3 DNA follows: TGTGCCAGCAGTTCGAGACAGGGCGCGGGCAATCAGCCCCAGCATTTT. This sequence encodes CASSSRQGAGNQPQHF.